The 16 T cell receptor beta chains reported below all come from one sample, sequenced in a study of shared clonotypes between healthy human individuals. Profiled with immunoSEQ multiplex PCR; TCRdb holds only in-frame clones, not every one. This repertoire shows some 2,500,000 clones, under 95% found once; its top ten account for 0.37%. The sample comprised naive CD4+ T cells from PBMCs. Subset denoted: CD45RA+ positively selected. All receptors come from a man in his late teens or twenties in good health. Some clones in this sample may be carry-over from other donors' samples.

This chain connects TRBV28 to TRBJ1-2; 10 nucleotides agree with TRBD1. Germline values: CDR1 MDHEN, CDR2 SYDVKM. The ends lost 2 bases at V and 4 bases at J; junction bases unmatched: 7. The CDR3 has 16 residues. CDR3 sequence: CASSLRQGAPVYGYTF. In DNA, the CDR3 is TGTGCCAGCAGTTTACGACAGGGGGCGCCGGTCTATGGCTACACCTTC.

This clone was found once. This sample includes further DNA sequences coding for the same CDR3. The chain is built from TRBV7-2 and TRBJ2-1; a possible D gene is TRBD2 (6 bases). The germline gives CDR1 SGHTA, CDR2 FQGNSA. This CDR3 comprises 15 residues. Trimming left V 5 bases short and J 3 bases short, with 14 bases between. In DNA, the CDR3 is TGTGCCAGCAGCGCCCCCGGGACTGGCTACAATGAGCAGTTCTTC. Translating it yields CASSAPGTGYNEQFF.

This chain uses TRBV9 with TRBJ2-3, with a tentative D call TRBD2 (5 bases). Germline V gene sequence: CDR1 SGDLS, CDR2 YYNGEE. V lost 4 bases, J lost 2 bases, and 20 bases lay in between. This CDR3 is built from 17 residues. The CDR3 reads CASSRSAQRSYTDTQYF. The CDR3 DNA follows: TGTGCCAGCAGCCGTTCCGCCCAGCGGAGCTACACAGATACGCAGTATTTT.

J is TRBJ2-3 and V is TRBV5-1; 7 bases line up with TRBD2. Germline V CDR1 and CDR2: SGHRS, YFSETQ. The CDR3 has 16 residues. V lost 0 bases and J lost 2; bases outside the gene matches: 6. CDR3 residues: CASSLGGGAPTDTQYF. The CDR3 region has the DNA TGCGCCAGCAGCTTGGGGGGAGGGGCCCCCACAGATACGCAGTATTTT.

V and J are TRBV6-6 and TRBJ2-7; D is ambiguous. Germline V gene sequence: CDR1 MNHNY, CDR2 SVGAGI (reference sequence). Trimming took off 4 bases at V and 7 bases at J, with 8 bases between the two ends. The CDR3 is 11 amino acids. The CDR3 here is CASSSLREQYF. CDR3 DNA: TGTGCCAGCAGTTCCCTTCGGGAGCAGTACTTC.

The V and J genes are TRBV11-2 and TRBJ2-1; possibly TRBD1 for D (5 bases). The CDR3 is 16 residues long. From germline, CDR1 is SGHAT and CDR2 FQNNGV. Trimming removed 2 bases from V and 11 bases from J, with 22 bases in between. This CDR3 reads CASSLSVAGLGLKQFF. CDR3 nucleotides: TGTGCCAGCAGCTTATCGGTGGCAGGGCTGGGTCTAAAGCAGTTCTTC.

V is TRBV2 and J is TRBJ2-4; TRBD2 agrees at 7 bases. V shed 4 bases, J shed 14 bases, and the junction held 8 bases outside the gene matches. CDR3 length equals 12 residues. Germline CDR1 SNHLY, CDR2 FYNNEI. The CDR3 coding sequence is TGTGCCAGCAGTGGGCCGGGACTACTAGAGTACTTC. Amino acids: CASSGPGLLEYF. Full variable domain (outside the CDR3, taken from reference TRBV2 and TRBJ2-4): EPEVTQTPSHQVTQMGQEVILRCVPISNHLYFYWYRQILGQKVEFLVSFYNNEISEKSEIFDDQFSVERPDGSNFTLKIRSTKLEDSAMYFCASSGPGLLEYFGAGTRLSVL.

V is TRBV7-3 and J is TRBJ2-1; tentatively, D is TRBD2 (6 bases). The CDR3 contains 14 residues. The germline V and J ends were trimmed by 5 bases and 10 bases, with 18 bases remaining between them. CDR1 and CDR2 from the germline V gene are SGHTA and FQGTGA. CDR3 sequence: CASSQEVLAREQFF. CDR3 sequence (DNA): TGTGCCAGCAGCCAAGAGGTCCTAGCGAGGGAGCAGTTCTTC.

The chain couples TRBV9 to TRBJ2-7, with 7 bases that match TRBD1. The CDR3 consists of 14 residues. Germline trimming cut 3 bases from V and 2 bases from J; bases unmatched to any gene: 5. CDR1 is SGDLS and CDR2 is YYNGEE in the germline V gene. The CDR3 DNA reads TGTGCCAGCAGCGCAACAGGGGCGCCCTACGAGCAGTACTTC. Translation gives CASSATGAPYEQYF.

The V call is TRBV30, the J call TRBJ1-1, with D uncertain. Germline CDR1 reads GTSNPN; CDR2 reads SVGIG (reference sequence). This CDR3 has 13 residues. The V end was cut by 4 bases, the J end by 4 bases, with 13 bases between. The CDR3 loop reads CAWKFVAGTEAFF. The CDR3 region has the DNA TGTGCCTGGAAATTCGTGGCGGGCACTGAAGCTTTCTTT. Full variable domain (outside the CDR3, taken from reference TRBV30 and TRBJ1-1): SQTIHQWPATLVQPVGSPLSLECTVEGTSNPNLYWYRQAAGRGLQLLFYSVGIGQISSEVPQNLSASRPQDRQFILSSKKLLLSDSGFYLCAWKFVAGTEAFFGQGTRLTVV.

The chain employs TRBV5-1 and TRBJ2-2; D perhaps matches TRBD1 (6 bases). Germline V gives CDR1 SGHRS, CDR2 YFSETQ. The CDR3 totals 14 residues. The germline V and J ends were trimmed by 3 bases and 6 bases, with 12 bases remaining between them. In DNA, the CDR3 is TGCGCCAGCAGCTCCGGACAGTCATCCGGGGAGCTGTTTTTT. Residues: CASSSGQSSGELFF.

This clone was seen more than once but under ten times. This chain uses TRBV2 with TRBJ1-1, with 7 bases fitting TRBD1. Trimming removed 6 bases from V and 5 bases from J; junction bases left unmatched: 6. Per germline, CDR1 SNHLY and CDR2 FYNNEI. The CDR3 is made up of 13 amino acids. CDR3 in DNA: TGTGCCAGCAGCGGGGACAGCGGGACTGAAGCTTTCTTT. Translated: CASSGDSGTEAFF.

The rearrangement links TRBV2 to TRBJ2-1, with D possibly matching TRBD2 (6 bases). Trimming removed 5 bases from V and 4 bases from J, with 12 bases in between. Germline V gene data show CDR1 as SNHLY and CDR2 as FYNNEI. This CDR3 has 14 amino acids. The CDR3 loop is CASSSSARYNEQFF. In DNA, the CDR3 is TGTGCCAGCAGTTCTAGCGCCCGATACAATGAGCAGTTCTTC.

The chain uses TRBV7-9 and TRBJ2-1; 7 bases align to TRBD2. The germline V gene has CDR1 SEHNR and CDR2 FQNEAQ (reference sequence). The CDR3 is 16 amino acids. Losses at the gene ends were 5 bases for V and 7 bases for J; bases not matched to a gene: 14. The CDR3 loop reads CASSRTLALGGNEQFF. The CDR3 coding sequence is TGTGCCAGCAGCCGAACACTAGCGCTGGGGGGGAATGAGCAGTTCTTC.

The V gene is TRBV5-6, the J gene TRBJ2-6, with D perhaps assigned TRBD1 or TRBD2 (5 bases each). Trimming stripped 4 bases from V and 4 bases from J, with 15 bases between. This CDR3 has 16 residues. The V gene's germline CDR1 is SGHDT and CDR2 YYEEEE. The CDR3 region is CASSQGPNGGANVLTF. The CDR3 bases are TGTGCCAGCAGCCAGGGACCCAATGGGGGGGCCAACGTCCTGACTTTC.

The chain is built from TRBV7-9 and TRBJ2-1; perhaps D is TRBD1 or TRBD2 (5 bases each). Deletions cut 5 bases from V and 9 bases from J, with 17 bases between. CDR1 is SEHNR and CDR2 is FQNEAQ in the germline V gene (reference sequence). This CDR3 has 14 residues. The CDR3 nucleotides are TGTGCCAGCAGCCCTAGGGTCGGGGCAGCTGAGCAGTTCTTC. It encodes CASSPRVGAAEQFF.